Each of the 26 T cell receptor beta chains below was sequenced from the same sample in a study of blood T cell repertoires in COVID-19. The assay was immunoSEQ multiplex PCR, and TCRdb's table has in-frame clones only and misses some. The data show about 150,000 clones, 85% to 90% seen once. Sequenced sample: peripheral blood. These receptor sequences come from a woman aged 55-75 years with active COVID-19.

V usage is TRBV20-1 and J usage is TRBJ2-1; TRBD2 agrees at 8 bases. This CDR3 is 16 amino acids long. Per germline, CDR1 DFQATT and CDR2 SNEGSKA (reference sequence). J gave up 6 bases and V 3 bases, and 13 bases lay outside the gene matches. Here the CDR3 DNA reads TGCAGTGCTAGTCTCCCCCTAAGCGGGAGTGGCAATGAGCAGTTCTTC. Amino acids: CSASLPLSGSGNEQFF.

The gene calls are TRBV12-3 or TRBV12-4 and TRBJ2-1; the D is unclear. V lost 3 bases, J lost 8 bases, and 8 bases lay in between. CDR3 length: 12 residues. The CDR3 spells CASSFFPDEQFF. In DNA, the CDR3 is TGTGCCAGCAGTTTTTTCCCCGATGAGCAGTTCTTC.

The chain is built from TRBV28 and TRBJ2-7; 7 bases agree with TRBD1. The V and J ends lost 0 bases and 2 bases, in that order; junction bases with no gene match: 1. This CDR3 spans 14 amino acids. Germline CDR1 and CDR2: MDHEN and SYDVKM. This CDR3 reads CASSLWDRTYEQYF. The CDR3 DNA follows: TGTGCCAGCAGTTTATGGGACAGGACCTACGAGCAGTACTTC.

The chain links TRBV27 to TRBJ2-4, with D maybe TRBD2 (5 bases). Per the germline V gene, CDR1 is MNHEY and CDR2 is SMNVEV (reference sequence). The CDR3 sequence is 16 residues long. V was shortened by 3 bases and J by 2 bases, with 14 bases between the two germline ends. CDR3 sequence: CASSFLRAGPKNIQYF. The DNA for the CDR3 is TGTGCCAGCAGTTTCCTTCGGGCGGGTCCCAAAAACATTCAGTACTTC.

This chain joins TRBV7-2 and TRBJ2-1, with D perhaps TRBD2 (6 bases). The CDR3 length is 16 residues. The V gene lost 1 base and the J gene lost 12 bases, with 22 bases spanning the gap. Looked up from germline, CDR1 is SGHTA and CDR2 is FQGNSA. The CDR3 region has the DNA TGTGCCAGCAGCTTAGGGAACGCATTGGGCGGGGAACGGCAGTTCTTC. Amino acid sequence: CASSLGNALGGERQFF.

This chain connects TRBV21-1 to TRBJ2-7; the table's D call, TRBD2, was not checked against the DNA. TRBV21-1 is given as a pseudogene. This CDR3 is built from 15 residues. The DNA for the CDR3 is TGTGCCACCGACTCCCAGCGGGAGGGCAGGAACGAGCAGTACTTC. As protein: CATDSQREGRNEQYF.

This chain uses TRBV19 with TRBJ2-2; perhaps TRBD2 as D (5 bases). Trimming took 4 bases from V and 3 from J, leaving 12 bases between them. This CDR3 comprises 15 residues. Germline CDR1 LNHDA, CDR2 SQIVND (reference sequence). The CDR3 is CASSNKRVDTGELFF. The CDR3 DNA reads TGTGCCAGTAGTAACAAGAGGGTTGACACCGGGGAGCTGTTTTTT.

The CDR3 loop is CASSLGQGRLAAYEQYF. Written as DNA, the CDR3 is TGCGCCAGCAGCTTGGGACAGGGGCGATTAGCGGCCTACGAGCAGTACTTC. V usage is TRBV5-1 and J usage is TRBJ2-7; 8 bases agree with TRBD1. Losses at the gene ends were 0 bases for V and 2 bases for J; bases not matched to a gene: 10. The germline CDR1 and CDR2 sequences are SGHRS and YFSETQ. CDR3 size: 17 residues.

This sequence joins TRBV11-2 and TRBJ1-6; D is possibly TRBD1 (6 bases). V lost 3 bases, J lost 6 bases, and 9 bases lay in between. Per germline, CDR1 SGHAT and CDR2 FQNNGV. The CDR3 covers 14 residues. The CDR3 here is CASSFGGPNSPLHF. The CDR3 DNA reads TGTGCCAGCAGCTTCGGGGGGCCTAATTCACCCCTCCACTTT. The whole variable domain, remainder taken from reference TRBV11-2 and TRBJ1-6, is EAGVAQSPRYKIIEKRQSVAFWCNPISGHATLYWYQQILGQGPKLLIQFQNNGVVDDSQLPKDRFSAERLKGVDSTLKIQPAKLEDSAVYLCASSFGGPNSPLHFGNGTRLTVT.

This sequence joins TRBV25-1 and TRBJ2-1; D uncertain. The CDR3 extends over 12 amino acids. With 6 bases removed from V and 4 bases from J, the gap between germline ends came to 7 bases. Per the germline V gene, CDR1 is MGHDK and CDR2 is SYGVNS. CDR3 protein: CASSQLYNEQFF. The DNA of the CDR3 is TGTGCCAGCAGCCAACTATACAATGAGCAGTTCTTC.

The V call is TRBV9, the J call TRBJ2-2; D is possibly TRBD1 (5 bases). The CDR3 loop spans 14 amino acids. V was clipped by 2 bases and J by 4 bases, with 9 bases between them. From germline, CDR1 is SGDLS and CDR2 YYNGEE. The CDR3 sequence: CASSVRRGTGELFF. The CDR3 DNA reads as TGTGCCAGCAGCGTCCGTAGGGGCACCGGGGAGCTGTTTTTT.

The CDR3 nucleotides are TGCAGCGTGGCGACTAGACCCACCGGGGAGCTGTTTTTT. This gives the protein CSVATRPTGELFF. The chain employs TRBV29-1 and TRBJ2-2; tentatively, D is TRBD2 (6 bases). The germline V gene encodes CDR1 SQVTM and CDR2 ANQGSEA. V was trimmed by 6 bases and J by 4 bases, leaving 12 bases between them. This CDR3 comprises 13 residues.

The chain uses TRBV7-2 and TRBJ2-2; TRBD1 matches at 8 bases. Germline lookup yields CDR1 SGHTA and CDR2 FQGNSA. The V and J ends lost 5 bases and 6 bases, in that order; junction bases with no gene match: 5. There are 14 residues in the CDR3. The CDR3 here is CASSTDRVAGELFF. The CDR3 DNA reads TGTGCCAGCAGCACGGACAGGGTCGCCGGGGAGCTGTTTTTT. Full variable domain (missing parts from reference TRBV7-2 and TRBJ2-2): GAGVSQSPSNKVTEKGKDVELRCDPISGHTALYWYRQSLGQGLEFLIYFQGNSAPDKSGLPSDRFSAERTGGSVSTLTIQRTQQEDSAVYLCASSTDRVAGELFFGEGSRLTVL.

The chain employs TRBV7-2 and TRBJ2-7; TRBD2 agrees at 8 bases. Unmatched junction bases numbered 11, after V lost 6 bases and J lost 4 bases. Germline V gene sequence: CDR1 SGHTA, CDR2 FQGNSA. This CDR3 has 15 residues. This chain's CDR3 is CASREGAGDWYEQYF. DNA for the CDR3: TGTGCCAGCAGGGAGGGAGCGGGAGACTGGTACGAGCAGTACTTC.

The chain is built from TRBV4-2 and TRBJ2-7; 9 bases agree with TRBD1. The V segment lost 3 bases and the J segment 6 bases; nucleotides outside the gene matches: 0. The CDR3 runs to 12 residues. The V gene's germline CDR1 is LGHNA and CDR2 YNFKEQ. As DNA, the CDR3 is TGTGCCAGCAGCCAGACAGGGGGCGAGCAGTACTTC. The encoded protein is CASSQTGGEQYF.

V and J are TRBV4-2 and TRBJ2-7, with a possible D match to TRBD2 (5 bases). The CDR3 length is 14 residues. The V gene lost 0 bases and the J gene lost 6 bases, with 12 bases spanning the gap. Germline values: CDR1 LGHNA, CDR2 YNFKEQ. The CDR3 spells CASSQDGLAGEQYF. The CDR3 nucleotides are TGTGCCAGCAGCCAAGATGGGCTAGCCGGCGAGCAGTACTTC.

V is TRBV6-5 and J is TRBJ1-2; the match to TRBD1 covers 7 bases. Germline CDR1 MNHEY, CDR2 SVGAGI. J was trimmed by 5 bases and V by 5 bases; bases with no gene match: 5. This CDR3 comprises 13 residues. CDR3 region: CASSPQGGYGYTF. The CDR3 DNA is TGTGCCAGCAGTCCCCAGGGGGGATATGGCTACACCTTC.

The chain has TRBV10-3 and TRBJ1-6; TRBD1 is a possible D gene (6 bases). There are 13 residues in the CDR3. V lost 2 bases and J 8 bases, leaving 7 bases between the germline ends. Germline assignment: CDR1 ENHRY and CDR2 SYGVKD. The CDR3: CAISERTDSPLHF. CDR3 in DNA: TGTGCCATCAGTGAGAGGACAGATTCACCCCTCCACTTT.

About this clone: The germline gene is not matched at one end of the junction; a read error may be the cause. The chain is built from TRBV27 and TRBJ2-7; D gene uncertain. CDR3 length: 13 residues. The germline V gene has CDR1 MNHEY and CDR2 SMNVEV (reference sequence). CDR3 nucleotides: TGTGCCAGCAGCTTATCCCACGGCTACGAGCAGTACTTC. It translates to CASSLSHGYEQYF.

The gene calls are TRBV10-3 and TRBJ1-1; maybe TRBD1 (5 bases). The V end lost 1 base, the J end lost 8 bases, and 8 bases lay between the germline ends. Germline V gene lookup returns CDR1 ENHRY and CDR2 SYGVKD. This CDR3 is 12 amino acids long. The CDR3 spells CAISELEGEAFF. The DNA of the CDR3 is TGTGCCATCAGTGAGTTGGAGGGGGAAGCTTTCTTT.

The chain is built from TRBV3-1 (or the pseudogene TRBV3-2) and TRBJ1-2, with TRBD1 as a possible D gene (5 bases). The germline gives CDR1 LGHDT, CDR2 YNNKEL (reference sequence). The CDR3 length is 15 residues. V was shortened by 4 bases and J by 5 bases, with 17 bases between the two germline ends. The CDR3 reads CASSPNKGIRYGYTF. CDR3 nucleotide sequence: TGTGCCAGCAGCCCCAATAAGGGGATTCGGTATGGCTACACCTTC.

V is TRBV7-8 and J is TRBJ2-1; the match to TRBD2 covers 13 bases. This CDR3 comprises 17 residues. Germline V gene data show CDR1 as SGHVS and CDR2 as FQNEAQ. Trimming took 3 bases from V and 5 from J; bases not matched to a gene: 7. CDR3 nucleotide sequence: TGTGCCAGCAGCTTCCTCTCCGGACTAGCGGGAGACAATGAGCAGTTCTTC. Translating gives CASSFLSGLAGDNEQFF.

The chain joins TRBV18 to TRBJ2-1, with TRBD2 identical over 10 bases. The CDR3 has 15 amino acids. Looked up from germline, CDR1 is KGHSH and CDR2 is LQKENI. Trimming removed 3 bases from V and 4 bases from J; junction bases left unmatched: 3. This chain's CDR3 is CASSPTSGTYNEQFF. As DNA, the CDR3 is TGTGCCAGCTCACCTACTAGCGGGACGTACAATGAGCAGTTCTTC. The whole variable domain, remainder taken from reference TRBV18 and TRBJ2-1, is NAGVMQNPRHLVRRRGQEARLRCSPMKGHSHVYWYRQLPEEGLKFMVYLQKENIIDESGMPKERFSAEFPKEGPSILRIQQVVRGDSAAYFCASSPTSGTYNEQFFGPGTRLTVL.

The DNA for the CDR3 is TGTGCCTGGACCGGGACACCTAATCAGCCCCAGCATTTT. It is translated as CAWTGTPNQPQHF. This chain joins TRBV30 and TRBJ1-5; a possible D gene is TRBD1 (6 bases). There are 13 residues in the CDR3. The germline V gene has CDR1 GTSNPN and CDR2 SVGIG (reference sequence). Between the trimmed V and J ends, which lost 4 bases and 4 bases, there was a span of 11 bases. Looking up the rest from reference TRBV30 and TRBJ1-5 gives the full variable domain: SQTIHQWPATLVQPVGSPLSLECTVEGTSNPNLYWYRQAAGRGLQLLFYSVGIGQISSEVPQNLSASRPQDRQFILSSKKLLLSDSGFYLCAWTGTPNQPQHFGDGTRLSIL.

The chain employs TRBV6-5 and TRBJ2-5; 9 nucleotides match TRBD2. With 2 bases clipped from V and 1 base from J, the junction kept 5 bases outside the gene matches. Germline CDR1 MNHEY, CDR2 SVGAGI. This CDR3 has 16 residues. In DNA, the CDR3 is TGTGCCAGCAGTTACGCCGGGACTAGCCCCCAAGAGACCCAGTACTTC. As protein: CASSYAGTSPQETQYF.

J is TRBJ2-7 and V is TRBV18, with TRBD2 as a possible D gene (5 bases). V was trimmed by 4 bases and J by 12 bases, leaving 16 bases between them. The CDR3 extends over 12 amino acids. Per germline, CDR1 KGHSH and CDR2 LQKENI. CDR3 nucleotide sequence: TGTGCCAGCTCACTTTCGTCGGGGTCTTGGTACTTC. Translating it yields CASSLSSGSWYF.